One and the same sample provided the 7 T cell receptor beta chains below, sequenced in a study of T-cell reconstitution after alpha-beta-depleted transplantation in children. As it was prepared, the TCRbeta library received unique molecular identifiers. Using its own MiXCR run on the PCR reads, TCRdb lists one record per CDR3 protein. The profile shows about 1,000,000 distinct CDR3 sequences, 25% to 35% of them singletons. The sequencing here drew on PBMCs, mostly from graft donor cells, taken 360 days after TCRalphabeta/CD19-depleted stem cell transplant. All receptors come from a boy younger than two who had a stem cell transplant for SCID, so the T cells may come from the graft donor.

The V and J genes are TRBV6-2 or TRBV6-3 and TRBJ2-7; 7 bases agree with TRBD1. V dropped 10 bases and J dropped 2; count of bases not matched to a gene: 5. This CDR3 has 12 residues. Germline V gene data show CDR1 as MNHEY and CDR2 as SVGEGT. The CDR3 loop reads CATWDRPYEQYF. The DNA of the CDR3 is TGTGCCACCTGGGACAGACCCTACGAGCAGTACTTC.

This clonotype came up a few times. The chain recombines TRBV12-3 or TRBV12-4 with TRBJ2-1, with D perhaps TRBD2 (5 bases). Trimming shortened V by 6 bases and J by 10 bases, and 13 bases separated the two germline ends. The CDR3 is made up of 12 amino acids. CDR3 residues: CASRNIGGEQFF. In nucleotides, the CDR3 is TGTGCCAGCAGGAACATTGGAGGCGAGCAGTTCTTC.

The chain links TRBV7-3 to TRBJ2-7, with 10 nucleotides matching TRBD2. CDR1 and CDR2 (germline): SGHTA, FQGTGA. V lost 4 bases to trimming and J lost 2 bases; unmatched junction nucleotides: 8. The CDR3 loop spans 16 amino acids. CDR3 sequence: CASSSSGTSVTYEQYF. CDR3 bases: TGTGCCAGCAGCTCTTCCGGGACTAGCGTTACCTACGAGCAGTACTTC.

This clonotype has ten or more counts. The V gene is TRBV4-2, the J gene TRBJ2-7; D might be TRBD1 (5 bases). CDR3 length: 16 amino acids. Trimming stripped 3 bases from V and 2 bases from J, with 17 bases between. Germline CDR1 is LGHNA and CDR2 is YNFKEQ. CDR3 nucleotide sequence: TGTGCCAGCAGCCACGTAGACAAGGGGCCAGCCTACGAGCAGTACTTC. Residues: CASSHVDKGPAYEQYF.

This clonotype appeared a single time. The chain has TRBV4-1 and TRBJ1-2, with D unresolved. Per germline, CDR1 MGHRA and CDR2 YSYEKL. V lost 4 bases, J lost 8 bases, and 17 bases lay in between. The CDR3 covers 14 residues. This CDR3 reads CASSPLPGVGGYTF. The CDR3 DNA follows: TGCGCCAGCAGCCCCCTCCCCGGGGTGGGAGGCTACACCTTC.

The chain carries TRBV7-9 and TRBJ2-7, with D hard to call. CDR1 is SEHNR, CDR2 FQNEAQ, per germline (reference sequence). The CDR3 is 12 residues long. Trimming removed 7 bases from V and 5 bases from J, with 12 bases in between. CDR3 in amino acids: CASIGSADEQYF. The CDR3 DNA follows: TGTGCCAGCATAGGGTCGGCAGACGAGCAGTACTTC.

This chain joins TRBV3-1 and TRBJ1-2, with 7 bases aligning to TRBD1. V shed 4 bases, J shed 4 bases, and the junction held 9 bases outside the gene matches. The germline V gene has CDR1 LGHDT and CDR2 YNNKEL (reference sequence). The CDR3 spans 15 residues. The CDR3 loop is CASSPPGQWTYGYTF. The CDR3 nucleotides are TGTGCCAGCAGCCCCCCGGGACAGTGGACCTATGGCTACACCTTC.